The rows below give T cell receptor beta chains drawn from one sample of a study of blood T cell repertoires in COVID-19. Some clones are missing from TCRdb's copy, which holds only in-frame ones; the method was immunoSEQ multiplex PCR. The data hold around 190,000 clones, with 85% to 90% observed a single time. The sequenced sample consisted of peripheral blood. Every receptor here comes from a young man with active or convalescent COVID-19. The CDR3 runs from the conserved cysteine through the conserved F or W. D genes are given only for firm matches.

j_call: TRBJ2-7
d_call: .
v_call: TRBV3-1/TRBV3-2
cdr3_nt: TGTGCCAGCAGCCAAGTGTTCCTCTCGAGGGAGCAGTACTTC
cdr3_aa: CASSQVFLSREQYF

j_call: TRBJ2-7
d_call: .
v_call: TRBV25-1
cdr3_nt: TGTGCCAGCAGCGCCAGGGGTGGGGACGAGCAGTACTTC
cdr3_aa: CASSARGGDEQYF

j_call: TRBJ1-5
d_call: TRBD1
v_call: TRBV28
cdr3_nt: TGTGCCAGCAGCTTAAGACAGGGGCCTAGCAATCAGCCCCAGCATTTT
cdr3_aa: CASSLRQGPSNQPQHF

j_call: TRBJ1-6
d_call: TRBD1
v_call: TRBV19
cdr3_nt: TGTGCCAGACAGGGGAAATCACCCCTCCACTTT
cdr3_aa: CARQGKSPLHF

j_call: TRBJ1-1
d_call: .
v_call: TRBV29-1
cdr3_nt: TGCAGCGGGGGGACACCCTACACTGAAGCTTTCTTT
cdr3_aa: CSGGTPYTEAFF

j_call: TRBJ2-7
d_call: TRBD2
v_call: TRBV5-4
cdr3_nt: TGTGCCAGCAGCCATGGCCGGGCTAGCGGGAGGGTATACGAGCAGTACTTC
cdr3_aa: CASSHGRASGRVYEQYF

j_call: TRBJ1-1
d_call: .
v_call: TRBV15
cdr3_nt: TGTGCCACCAGCAGAGGTGGAAACAGGTTCATGAACACTGAAGCTTTCTTT
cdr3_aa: CATSRGGNRFMNTEAFF

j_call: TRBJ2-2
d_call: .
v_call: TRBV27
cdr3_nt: TGTGCCAGCAGTCCCCGACTAGCCGGGGAGCTGTTTTTT
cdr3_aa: CASSPRLAGELFF

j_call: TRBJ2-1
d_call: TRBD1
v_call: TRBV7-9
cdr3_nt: TGTGCCACACGACAGGGGGCCTACAATGAGCAGTTCTTC
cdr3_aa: CATRQGAYNEQFF

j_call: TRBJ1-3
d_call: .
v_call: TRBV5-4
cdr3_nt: TGTGCCAGCAGCCTCCCACAGGGCTCTGGAAACACCATATATTTT
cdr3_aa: CASSLPQGSGNTIYF